This T cell receptor (beta chain) was observed in a study of cytomegalovirus exposure and HLA in healthy donors. General study points: For TCR beta chains, V- and J-gene trimming was later linked to a missense DCLRE1C variant. With high specificity and sensitivity, the classifier reportedly diagnosed cytomegalovirus status.

PCR primers comprised 60 Vbeta and 13 Jbeta primers. Authors' analysis steps: Later analysis identified 80 million to 90 million unique TCR beta chains, 8.5 million to 13 million shared. Sequenced by immunoSEQ multiplex PCR; TCRdb stores in-frame clones only, minus some. The V and J calls and clone size are taken from that table; D and trimming were inferred from the DNA. Its table lists about 140,000 clones. The CDR3 consists of 15 residues. Germline V gene sequence: CDR1 SQVTM, CDR2 ANQGSEA. On this clone itself: Its antigen remains unknown.

The source is a man between 40 and 49 years old in good health and CMV-seronegative. This chain links TRBV29-1 with TRBJ2-1; TRBD1 matches 8 bases. Sequenced input: PBMCs. The CDR3 loop is CSFQGAEVTYNEQFF. The CDR3 coding sequence is TGCAGTTTTCAGGGGGCAGAAGTCACCTACAATGAGCAGTTCTTC.